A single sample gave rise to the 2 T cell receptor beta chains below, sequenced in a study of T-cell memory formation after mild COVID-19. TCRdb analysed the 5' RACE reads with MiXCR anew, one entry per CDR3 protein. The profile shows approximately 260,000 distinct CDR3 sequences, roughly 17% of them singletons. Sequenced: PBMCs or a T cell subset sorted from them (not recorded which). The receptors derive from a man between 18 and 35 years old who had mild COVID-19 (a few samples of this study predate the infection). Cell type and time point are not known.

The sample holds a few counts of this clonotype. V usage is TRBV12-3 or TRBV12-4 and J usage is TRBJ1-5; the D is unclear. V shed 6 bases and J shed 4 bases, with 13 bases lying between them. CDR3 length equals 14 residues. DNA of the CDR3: TGTGCCAGCAGCCTGGGGTACCTGAATCAGCCCCAGCATTTT. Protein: CASSLGYLNQPQHF.

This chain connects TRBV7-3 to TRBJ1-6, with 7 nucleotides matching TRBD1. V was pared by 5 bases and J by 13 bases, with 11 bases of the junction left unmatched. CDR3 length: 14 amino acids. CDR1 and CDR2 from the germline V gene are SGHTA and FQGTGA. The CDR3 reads CASSQQGGFSPLHF. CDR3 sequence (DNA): TGTGCCAGCAGCCAGCAGGGGGGATTTTCGCCCCTCCACTTT.